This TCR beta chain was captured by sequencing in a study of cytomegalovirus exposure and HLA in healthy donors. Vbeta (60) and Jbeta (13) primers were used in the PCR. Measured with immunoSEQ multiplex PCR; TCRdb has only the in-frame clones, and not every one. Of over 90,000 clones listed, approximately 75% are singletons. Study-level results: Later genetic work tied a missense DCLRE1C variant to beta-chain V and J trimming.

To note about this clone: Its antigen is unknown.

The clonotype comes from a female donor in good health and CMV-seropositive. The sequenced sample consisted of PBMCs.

CDR3 DNA sequence: TGTGCCAGCAGCAACAGACAGTTCACCAACGAGCAGTACTTC. This sequence encodes CASSNRQFTNEQYF. The rearrangement uses TRBV7-2 and TRBJ2-7, with a tentative D call TRBD1 (5 bases). The CDR3 covers 14 residues. CDR1 and CDR2 (germline): SGHTA, FQGNSA. V was shortened by 5 bases and J by 5 bases, with 16 bases between the two germline ends.